Presented here are 31 T cell receptor beta chains from one specimen sequenced in a study of blood T cells in healthy people across ages. Using a J-beta primer mix together with a sample-barcoded 5' primer, a second PCR was run for about 6 to 12 cycles. TCRdb independently ran MiXCR on the 5' RACE reads; one entry per CDR3 protein. The sample records more than 1,000,000 distinct CDR3 sequences, almost 25% being singletons. In addition, the sample was reused for a study of T cells of mothers and their children.

Input material: blood. The receptors here all came from a girl aged 2 to 9 in good health.

The gene calls are TRBV7-6 and TRBJ2-7, with 10 nucleotides matching TRBD2. The J segment lost 2 bases and the V segment lost 0 bases, leaving 7 bases of the junction unmatched. The CDR3 loop spans 17 amino acids. The germline gives CDR1 SGHVS, CDR2 FNYEAQ. CDR3 sequence (DNA): TGTGCCAGCAGCTTAGCCCCTAGCGGGAGTGGAACCTACGAGCAGTACTTC. Protein: CASSLAPSGSGTYEQYF.

Many counts were recorded for this clonotype. CDR3 in DNA: TGTGCCATCAGTGAGTCGACAGGGACCAATCAGCCCCAGCATTTT. It encodes CAISESTGTNQPQHF. This sequence joins TRBV10-3 and TRBJ1-5, with 7 bases aligning to TRBD1. Trimming took 0 bases from V and 3 from J; bases not matched to a gene: 2. CDR1 ENHRY and CDR2 SYGVKD come from the germline V gene. This CDR3 is built from 15 residues.

V usage is TRBV25-1 and J usage is TRBJ2-3, with a tentative D call TRBD1 (6 bases). Germline CDR1 MGHDK, CDR2 SYGVNS. This CDR3 spans 14 amino acids. The V end lost 3 bases, the J end lost 0 bases, and 7 bases lay between the germline ends. The CDR3 DNA reads TGTGCCAGCAGTGAGGACAGTAGCACAGATACGCAGTATTTT. It translates to CASSEDSSTDTQYF.

V gene TRBV20-1 combines with J gene TRBJ2-3, with TRBD2 matching over 8 bases. Trimming at V came to 2 bases and at J to 2 bases, leaving 6 bases not matched to a gene. The CDR3 covers 15 residues. Germline CDR1 and CDR2: DFQATT and SNEGSKA (reference sequence). The CDR3 protein is CSARRLAGNTDTQYF. The CDR3 DNA follows: TGCAGTGCTAGAAGGTTAGCGGGAAACACAGATACGCAGTATTTT.

The CDR3 spells CASSWAKQETQYF. CDR3 bases: TGTGCCAGCAGTTGGGCAAAACAAGAGACCCAGTACTTC. This chain connects TRBV25-1 to TRBJ2-5; D is uncertain. Trimming stripped 5 bases from V and 2 bases from J, with 9 bases between. Germline CDR1 MGHDK, CDR2 SYGVNS. The CDR3 is 13 residues long.

This clonotype was observed a few times. J is TRBJ1-2 and V is TRBV12-3 or TRBV12-4; D remains unclear. Trimming stripped 6 bases from V and 3 bases from J, with 8 bases between. The CDR3 sequence is 12 residues long. The CDR3 coding sequence is TGTGCCAGCAGAGCAGAAGACTATGGCTACACCTTC. It encodes CASRAEDYGYTF.

The chain links TRBV20-1 to TRBJ1-5; perhaps TRBD1 as D (5 bases). Trimming shortened V by 5 bases and J by 6 bases, and 17 bases separated the two germline ends. CDR1 DFQATT and CDR2 SNEGSKA come from the germline V gene (reference sequence). The CDR3 spans 14 residues. DNA for the CDR3: TGCAGTGCTTCCCAAGAGGGGTATACTCAGCCCCAGCATTTT. Protein: CSASQEGYTQPQHF.

Only one count was recorded for this clonotype. The V and J genes are TRBV28 and TRBJ2-1; 10 bases align to TRBD2. The junction had 7 bases not matched to a gene; V was cut back by 4 bases and J by 4 bases. CDR1 MDHEN and CDR2 SYDVKM come from the germline V gene. The CDR3 runs to 16 residues. The CDR3 spells CASSSGLAGEYNEQFF. The CDR3 nucleotides are TGTGCCAGCAGTTCGGGGCTAGCGGGAGAGTACAATGAGCAGTTCTTC.

The chain is built from TRBV20-1 and TRBJ2-5, with TRBD1 matching over 7 bases. CDR3 length: 15 amino acids. Germline trimming cut 5 bases from V and 1 base from J; bases unmatched to any gene: 10. Germline V gene data show CDR1 as DFQATT and CDR2 as SNEGSKA (reference sequence). The CDR3 bases are TGCAGTGCTTGGAATAGCCGGGACAGCCAAGAGACCCAGTACTTC. Its protein product is CSAWNSRDSQETQYF.

This clonotype was detected only a few times. The chain carries TRBV29-1 and TRBJ2-5; 10 bases are shared with TRBD2. The end of the DNA fits TRBJ2-7 better, so the J call may be wrong. This CDR3 spans 13 amino acids. Germline lookup yields CDR1 SQVTM and CDR2 ANQGSEA. The CDR3 reads CSVVWTSGYEQYF. CDR3 nucleotides: TGCAGCGTGGTCTGGACTAGCGGCTACGAGCAGTACTTC.

This clonotype was recorded a few times. The rearrangement links TRBV20-1 to TRBJ1-4; unclear D gene. From germline, CDR1 is DFQATT and CDR2 SNEGSKA (reference sequence). V lost 2 bases and J lost 4, with 5 bases in between. This CDR3 spans 12 amino acids. This CDR3 is CSARTNNEKLFF. The DNA of the CDR3 is TGCAGTGCTAGAACAAATAATGAAAAACTGTTTTTT.

This clonotype was observed a few times. This sequence joins TRBV7-9 and TRBJ1-6, with D maybe TRBD1 (6 bases). V lost 6 bases and J lost 7, with 13 bases in between. Germline V gene data show CDR1 as SEHNR and CDR2 as FQNEAQ (reference sequence). The CDR3 contains 14 residues. The CDR3 DNA is TGTGCCAGCAGAAGGGGGGCGATGAATTCACCCCTCCACTTT. Protein: CASRRGAMNSPLHF.

The rearrangement links TRBV5-1 to TRBJ2-2, with 7 bases lining up with TRBD1. The V and J ends lost 2 bases and 6 bases, in that order; junction bases with no gene match: 7. CDR3 size: 15 residues. Looked up from germline, CDR1 is SGHRS and CDR2 is YFSETQ. The DNA for the CDR3 is TGCGCCAGCAGCTTTGACAGGGAAGGGGCCGGGGAGCTGTTTTTT. Protein sequence: CASSFDREGAGELFF.

This clonotype was found a few times. The junction shows a germline mismatch at one end, possibly a read error. The chain joins TRBV4-1 to TRBJ2-5, with 9 bases that match TRBD2. The CDR3 extends over 17 amino acids. Germline lookup yields CDR1 MGHRA and CDR2 YSYEKL. The CDR3 region is CASSQVPISGGINERFF. The CDR3 nucleotides read TGCGCCAGCAGCCAAGTCCCCATCAGCGGGGGGATCAATGAGCGGTTCTTC.

This clonotype has a count of ten or more. The chain couples TRBV7-9 to TRBJ2-5; the match to TRBD2 covers 11 bases. V lost 2 bases and J lost 2; bases outside the gene matches: 4. Per the germline V gene, CDR1 is SEHNR and CDR2 is FQNEAQ (reference sequence). The CDR3 runs 16 residues. CDR3 region: CASSLQGLAVQETQYF. As DNA, the CDR3 is TGTGCCAGCAGCTTACAGGGACTAGCGGTTCAAGAGACCCAGTACTTC.

The chain couples TRBV6-5 to TRBJ1-1; D is unresolved. The V gene's germline CDR1 is MNHEY and CDR2 SVGAGI. The CDR3 spans 12 residues. The V and J ends lost 6 bases and 8 bases respectively, with 13 bases between them. The CDR3 DNA is TGTGCCAGCAGGACCTTAACGAACGAAGCTTTCTTT. Protein product: CASRTLTNEAFF.

The chain recombines TRBV19 with TRBJ2-1; 7 nucleotides align to TRBD2. The CDR3 sequence is 16 residues long. The junction had 7 bases not matched to a gene; V was cut back by 1 base and J by 4 bases. Looked up from germline, CDR1 is LNHDA and CDR2 is SQIVND (reference sequence). The CDR3 protein is CASSIGGGGRYNEQFF. In DNA, the CDR3 is TGTGCCAGTAGTATAGGAGGCGGGGGAAGATACAATGAGCAGTTCTTC.

This clonotype was seen only a few times. V usage is TRBV29-1 and J usage is TRBJ2-5, with 8 bases lining up with TRBD1. The assigned J gene may be wrong: the sequence end matches TRBJ2-7 better. The CDR3 covers 13 residues. CDR1 is SQVTM and CDR2 is ANQGSEA in the germline V gene. The CDR3 coding sequence is TGCAGCGTGGGGTTCGGGACAGGACCCGAGCAGTACTTC. As protein: CSVGFGTGPEQYF.

This clonotype was found a few times. The genes are TRBV20-1 and TRBJ2-5, with 8 bases that match TRBD2. The V segment lost 5 bases and the J segment 2 bases; nucleotides outside the gene matches: 13. The germline V gene has CDR1 DFQATT and CDR2 SNEGSKA (reference sequence). CDR3 length: 16 amino acids. The CDR3 DNA is TGCAGTGCTCCCCGGGCGGGAGGTCTCGGGCAAGAGACCCAGTACTTC. Protein sequence: CSAPRAGGLGQETQYF.

J is TRBJ2-5 and V is TRBV28, with D tentatively TRBD1 (6 bases). The CDR3 extends over 16 amino acids. The V end was cut by 4 bases, the J end by 5 bases, with 20 bases between. Germline loops: CDR1 MDHEN, CDR2 SYDVKM. The CDR3 region is CASSSPGTRVRETQYF. The CDR3 DNA reads as TGTGCCAGCAGTTCTCCCGGGACAAGAGTGCGGGAGACCCAGTACTTC.

This clonotype was detected a few times. The junction shows a germline mismatch at one end, possibly a read error. V and J are TRBV7-9 and TRBJ1-2, with D hard to call. Germline V lookup: CDR1 SEHNR, CDR2 FQNEAQ (reference sequence). There are 14 residues in the CDR3. The CDR3 reads CASSSEARHYGCTF. The CDR3 DNA sequence: TGTGCCAGCAGCTCCGAGGCCAGACACTATGGCTGCACCTTC. Drawing the rest from reference TRBV7-9 and TRBJ1-2, the complete variable domain is DTGVSQNPRHKITKRGQNVTFRCDPISEHNRLYWYRQTLGQGPEFLTYFQNEAQLEKSRLLSDRFSAERPKGSFSTLEIQRTEQGDSAMYLCASSSEARHYGCTFGSGTRLTVV.

The chain couples TRBV11-1 to TRBJ2-4, with TRBD2 identical over 11 bases. The CDR3 covers 17 residues. J was trimmed by 3 bases and V by 4 bases; bases with no gene match: 8. Per germline, CDR1 SGHAT and CDR2 FQDESV (reference sequence). The CDR3 region has the DNA TGTGCCAGCAGCTCGGGACTAGCGGAGAAGGTCAAAAACATTCAGTACTTC. It encodes CASSSGLAEKVKNIQYF.

This clonotype was recorded a few times. The chain uses TRBV29-1 and TRBJ2-5, with 12 bases fitting TRBD2. The closer fit of TRBJ2-1 to the DNA end suggests the J call may be wrong. From germline, CDR1 is SQVTM and CDR2 ANQGSEA. The length of the CDR3 is 14 residues. The CDR3 region is CSVSLAGGRSEQFF. For the CDR3, the DNA is TGCAGCGTGAGTCTAGCGGGAGGGCGGTCGGAGCAGTTCTTC.

This clonotype was seen a handful of times. The rearrangement uses TRBV13 and TRBJ2-5; 10 bases align to TRBD2. TRBJ2-1 matches the DNA end more closely, so the J call is doubtful. Germline V gene lookup returns CDR1 PRHDT and CDR2 FYEKMQ (reference sequence). The CDR3 sequence is 14 residues long. CDR3 region: CASSISGGARWQFF. The CDR3 DNA sequence: TGTGCCAGCAGCATCAGCGGGGGGGCCAGGTGGCAGTTCTTC.

The J gene is TRBJ2-3, the V gene TRBV7-2; a possible D gene is TRBD2 (6 bases). Germline CDR1 and CDR2: SGHTA and FQGNSA. This CDR3 contains 14 residues. V gave up 4 bases and J gave up 6 bases, with 14 bases separating them. The CDR3 here is CASSSLAGPDTQYF. DNA for the CDR3: TGTGCCAGCAGCTCCTTGGCGGGACCGGATACGCAGTATTTT. The full variable domain, in which reference TRBV7-2 and TRBJ2-3 provide the parts outside the CDR3, is GAGVSQSPSNKVTEKGKDVELRCDPISGHTALYWYRQSLGQGLEFLIYFQGNSAPDKSGLPSDRFSAERTGGSVSTLTIQRTQQEDSAVYLCASSSLAGPDTQYFGPGTRLTVL.

The chain uses TRBV20-1 and TRBJ1-1, with TRBD1 matching over 10 bases. The CDR3 spans 12 residues. Germline V gene sequence: CDR1 DFQATT, CDR2 SNEGSKA (reference sequence). The CDR3 protein is CGGTGVNTEAFF. Here the CDR3 DNA reads TGCGGCGGGACAGGGGTTAACACTGAAGCTTTCTTT.

The CDR3 DNA reads as TGTGCCAGCATGATAGCGGCCTCCTACAATGAGCAGTTCTTC. It is translated as CASMIAASYNEQFF. The V and J genes are TRBV6-2 or TRBV6-3 and TRBJ2-1; TRBD2 is a possible D gene (6 bases). V was shortened by 7 bases and J by 0 bases, with 10 bases between the two germline ends. CDR3 length equals 14 residues. Germline assignment: CDR1 MNHEY and CDR2 SVGEGT.

A few counts support this clonotype. This chain uses TRBV10-2 with TRBJ1-6; TRBD1 might be the D (6 bases). Germline V lookup: CDR1 WSHSY, CDR2 SAAADI. V lost 0 bases to trimming and J lost 3 bases, with 12 bases between them. The CDR3 length is 17 residues. The CDR3, as DNA: TGCGCCAGCAGTGAGTCGTTTGGGGGCTTCTATAATTCACCCCTCCACTTT. Protein: CASSESFGGFYNSPLHF.

The chain recombines TRBV28 with TRBJ2-5; 7 bases agree with TRBD2. The J call may be incorrect, as the DNA end agrees better with TRBJ2-7. Germline CDR1 MDHEN, CDR2 SYDVKM. CDR3 length: 13 amino acids. The CDR3 region has the DNA TGTGCCAGCAGTCCTCTCGGGACTACCGAGCAGTACTTC. Its translation is CASSPLGTTEQYF.

The chain uses TRBV2 and TRBJ1-5; no clear D. CDR1 and CDR2 (germline): SNHLY, FYNNEI. This CDR3 has 14 residues. V was pared by 5 bases and J by 4 bases, with 12 bases between. The CDR3 coding sequence is TGTGCCAGCAGTTTTGGCATCGGGAATCAGCCCCAGCATTTT. It translates to CASSFGIGNQPQHF.

This rearrangement joins TRBV12-3 or TRBV12-4 to TRBJ2-7; maybe TRBD2 (5 bases). Trimming left V 3 bases short and J 6 bases short, with 15 bases between. The CDR3 has 14 amino acids. CDR3 amino acids: CASSFAGATREQYF. DNA for the CDR3: TGTGCCAGCAGTTTCGCGGGCGCTACTCGCGAGCAGTACTTC.